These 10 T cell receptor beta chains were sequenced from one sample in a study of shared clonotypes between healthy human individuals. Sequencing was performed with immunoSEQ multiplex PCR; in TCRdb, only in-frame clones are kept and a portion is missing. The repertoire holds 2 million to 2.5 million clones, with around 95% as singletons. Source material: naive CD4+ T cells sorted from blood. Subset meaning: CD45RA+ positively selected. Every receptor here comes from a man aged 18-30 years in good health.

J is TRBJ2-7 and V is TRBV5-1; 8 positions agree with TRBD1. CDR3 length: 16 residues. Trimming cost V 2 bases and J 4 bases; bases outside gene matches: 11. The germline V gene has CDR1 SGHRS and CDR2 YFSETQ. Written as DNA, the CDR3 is TGCGCCAGCAGCTTAGCCGGTGGACAGGGAATGTACGAGCAGTACTTC. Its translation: CASSLAGGQGMYEQYF.

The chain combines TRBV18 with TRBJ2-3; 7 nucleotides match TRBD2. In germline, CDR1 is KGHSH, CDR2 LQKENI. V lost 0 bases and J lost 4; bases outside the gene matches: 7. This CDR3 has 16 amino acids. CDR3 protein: CASSPPGGSGSDTQYF. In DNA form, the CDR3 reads TGTGCCAGCTCACCACCTGGCGGGAGTGGTTCAGATACGCAGTATTTT.

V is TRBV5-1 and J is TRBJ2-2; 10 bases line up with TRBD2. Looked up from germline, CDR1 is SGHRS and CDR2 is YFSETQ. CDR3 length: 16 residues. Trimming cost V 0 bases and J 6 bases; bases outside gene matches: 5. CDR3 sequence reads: CASSLAPGLAAGELFF. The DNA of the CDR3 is TGCGCCAGCAGCTTGGCTCCAGGACTAGCGGCCGGGGAGCTGTTTTTT.

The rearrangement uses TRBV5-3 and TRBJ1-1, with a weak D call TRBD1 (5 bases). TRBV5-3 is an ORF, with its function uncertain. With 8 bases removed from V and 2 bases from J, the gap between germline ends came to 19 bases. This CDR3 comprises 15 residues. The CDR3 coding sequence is TGTGCCAGCAGCCCACGCACGACAGTAAACACTGAAGCTTTCTTT. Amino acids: CASSPRTTVNTEAFF.

CDR3 protein: CASSFLTGDVDSNQPQHF. In DNA form, the CDR3 reads TGTGCCAGCAGCTTCCTGACAGGGGACGTAGATAGCAATCAGCCCCAGCATTTT. The chain links TRBV5-6 to TRBJ1-5, with 8 bases lining up with TRBD1. Germline trimming cut 2 bases from V and 0 bases from J; bases unmatched to any gene: 10. Germline V CDR1 and CDR2: SGHDT, YYEEEE. There are 18 residues in the CDR3.

This chain's CDR3 is CASREGFTNEKLFF. The DNA for the CDR3 is TGTGCCAGCAGAGAGGGTTTCACTAATGAAAAACTGTTTTTT. The genes are TRBV2 and TRBJ1-4; D remains ambiguous. Trimming took off 6 bases at V and 2 bases at J, with 10 bases between the two ends. CDR1 and CDR2 from the germline V gene are SNHLY and FYNNEI. The CDR3 is 14 amino acids.

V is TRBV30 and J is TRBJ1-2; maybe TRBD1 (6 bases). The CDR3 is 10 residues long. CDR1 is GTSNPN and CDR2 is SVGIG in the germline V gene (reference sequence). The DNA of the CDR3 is TGTACGGGGGGCGACTATGGCTACACCTTC. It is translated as CTGGDYGYTF.

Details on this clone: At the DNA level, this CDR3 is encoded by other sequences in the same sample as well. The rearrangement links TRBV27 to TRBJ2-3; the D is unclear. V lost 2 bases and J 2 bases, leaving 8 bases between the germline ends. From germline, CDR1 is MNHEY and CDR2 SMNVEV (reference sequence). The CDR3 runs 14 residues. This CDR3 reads CASSLGRSTDTQYF. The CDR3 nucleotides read TGTGCCAGCAGTTTAGGCAGGTCCACAGATACGCAGTATTTT.

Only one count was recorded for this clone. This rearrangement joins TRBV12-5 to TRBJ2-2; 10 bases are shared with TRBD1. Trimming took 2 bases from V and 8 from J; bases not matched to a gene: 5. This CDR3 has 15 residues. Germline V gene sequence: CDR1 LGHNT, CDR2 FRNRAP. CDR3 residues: CASGLMGQGLGELFF. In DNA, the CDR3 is TGTGCTAGTGGTTTGATGGGACAGGGGTTAGGGGAGCTGTTTTTT.

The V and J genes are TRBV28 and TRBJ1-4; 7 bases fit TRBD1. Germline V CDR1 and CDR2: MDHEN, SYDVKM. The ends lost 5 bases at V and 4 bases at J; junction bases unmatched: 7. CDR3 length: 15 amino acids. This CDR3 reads CASSRTGIYNEKLFF. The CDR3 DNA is TGTGCCAGCAGTAGGACAGGCATATATAATGAAAAACTGTTTTTT. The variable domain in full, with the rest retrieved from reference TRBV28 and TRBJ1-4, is DVKVTQSSRYLVKRTGEKVFLECVQDMDHENMFWYRQDPGLGLRLIYFSYDVKMKEKGDIPEGYSVSREKKERFSLILESASTNQTSMYLCASSRTGIYNEKLFFGSGTQLSVL.